Below are 23 T cell receptor beta chains sequenced from a single sample in a study of naive and memory T cell subsets. Both TRBC1 and TRBC2 were covered by a beta constant-region primer of two equimolar oligonucleotides. TCRdb re-called the UMI-ligation and nested PCR reads through MiXCR, storing one row per CDR3 protein. Of some 150,000 distinct CDR3 sequences listed, 15% to 20% are singletons. Sequencing was done on a sample of naive CD4+ T cells from blood. These receptors were collected from a human donor in good health.

A few counts support this clonotype. The chain combines TRBV2 with TRBJ2-1; 16 bases match TRBD2. Unmatched junction bases numbered 9, after V lost 7 bases and J lost 6 bases. The CDR3 loop spans 17 amino acids. Looked up from germline, CDR1 is SNHLY and CDR2 is FYNNEI. The CDR3 nucleotides read TGTGCCAGCACCATCATAGGGACTAGCGGGAGGGTCAATGAGCAGTTCTTC. Translating it yields CASTIIGTSGRVNEQFF. The whole variable domain, filled in from reference TRBV2 and TRBJ2-1, reads EPEVTQTPSHQVTQMGQEVILRCVPISNHLYFYWYRQILGQKVEFLVSFYNNEISEKSEIFDDQFSVERPDGSNFTLKIRSTKLEDSAMYFCASTIIGTSGRVNEQFFGPGTRLTVL.

V is TRBV2 and J is TRBJ2-7, with D perhaps given as TRBD1 or TRBD2 (5 bases each). The V end lost 0 bases, the J end lost 4 bases, and 10 bases lay between the germline ends. This CDR3 region has 14 residues. Germline-derived CDR1 and CDR2 are SNHLY and FYNNEI. The CDR3 sequence: CASSEAQGVYEQYF. DNA for the CDR3: TGTGCCAGCAGTGAAGCGCAGGGAGTATACGAGCAGTACTTC.

This clonotype was found a few times. The CDR3 region has the DNA TGTGCCAGCAGGGCGGAGGGCCTTGGGGCCAACGTCCTGACTTTC. Its protein is CASRAEGLGANVLTF. The genes are TRBV6-5 and TRBJ2-6, with a possible D match to TRBD2 (6 bases). Trimming shortened V by 6 bases and J by 3 bases, and 12 bases separated the two germline ends. This CDR3 is built from 15 residues. Per germline, CDR1 MNHEY and CDR2 SVGAGI.

This clonotype was seen more than once but under ten times. This chain uses TRBV2 with TRBJ2-7, with 7 positions matching TRBD1. Germline V lookup: CDR1 SNHLY, CDR2 FYNNEI. The V gene end was trimmed by 4 bases and the J gene end by 4 bases; junction bases not matched to a gene: 13. The CDR3 loop spans 16 amino acids. This chain's CDR3 is CASSGGGASYRYEQYF. CDR3 DNA: TGTGCCAGCAGTGGAGGGGGCGCCAGCTACCGATACGAGCAGTACTTC.

Only one count was recorded for this clonotype. This chain links TRBV9 with TRBJ2-1, with TRBD2 matching over 7 bases. CDR3 size: 15 residues. V lost 0 bases and J lost 4; bases outside the gene matches: 4. CDR1 is SGDLS and CDR2 is YYNGEE in the germline V gene. CDR3 bases: TGTGCCAGCAGCGTAGGGTCTAGCGGATACAATGAGCAGTTCTTC. Translating gives CASSVGSSGYNEQFF.

The rearrangement links TRBV18 to TRBJ2-1, with D uncertain. Germline V CDR1 and CDR2: KGHSH, LQKENI. The CDR3 runs to 12 residues. The V end lost 1 base, the J end lost 5 bases, and 3 bases lay between the germline ends. For the CDR3, the DNA is TGTGCCAGCTCACCACAGCACAATGAGCAGTTCTTC. This gives the protein CASSPQHNEQFF.

V and J are TRBV30 and TRBJ2-7, with 8 bases aligning to TRBD2. The CDR3 covers 14 residues. Germline V CDR1 and CDR2: GTSNPN, SVGIG (reference sequence). V was clipped by 1 base and J by 5 bases; unmatched bases: 7. The CDR3 loop is CAWSALLAGHEQYF. In nucleotides, the CDR3 is TGTGCCTGGAGTGCATTGCTAGCGGGCCACGAGCAGTACTTC.

This chain connects TRBV2 to TRBJ1-6; TRBD1 matches at 9 bases. CDR1 is SNHLY, CDR2 FYNNEI, per germline. The CDR3 is 16 residues long. V shed 7 bases and J 7 bases; nucleotides not matched to a gene: 11. The CDR3, as DNA: TGTGCCAGCATGGGAGGGACAGGGATATGGAATTCACCCCTCCACTTT. It yields the protein CASMGGTGIWNSPLHF.

The rearrangement uses TRBV11-3 and TRBJ2-7, with 7 bases identical to TRBD2. CDR1 and CDR2 from the germline V gene are SGHNT and YENEEA. The CDR3 is made up of 14 amino acids. Unmatched junction bases numbered 10, after V lost 2 bases and J lost 9 bases. The CDR3 spells CASSLRGERDGQYF. In DNA form, the CDR3 reads TGTGCCAGCAGCTTACGGGGAGAGCGGGACGGGCAGTACTTC.

The chain employs TRBV19 and TRBJ2-7, with D perhaps TRBD2 (6 bases). Germline CDR1 and CDR2: LNHDA and SQIVND (reference sequence). This CDR3 comprises 13 residues. V lost 2 bases and J lost 2, with 7 bases in between. For the CDR3, the DNA is TGTGCCAGTAGTATACCGGGAGCCTACGAGCAGTACTTC. Protein: CASSIPGAYEQYF.

This clonotype was seen just once. The V call is TRBV7-2, the J call TRBJ2-5; D remains ambiguous. The CDR3 is made up of 14 amino acids. Germline values: CDR1 SGHTA, CDR2 FQGNSA. The V and J ends lost 5 bases and 3 bases respectively, with 13 bases between them. For the CDR3, the DNA is TGTGCCAGCAGCCACTATCGGACGGAAGAGACCCAGTACTTC. It is translated as CASSHYRTEETQYF.

The chain employs TRBV6-5 and TRBJ2-1, with 10 bases that match TRBD2. V lost 6 bases to trimming and J lost 5 bases; unmatched junction nucleotides: 7. The germline CDR1 and CDR2 sequences are MNHEY and SVGAGI. CDR3 length: 15 residues. CDR3 region: CASSTRLAGDNEQFF. Written as DNA, the CDR3 is TGTGCCAGCAGCACGAGGCTAGCGGGGGACAATGAGCAGTTCTTC.

This clonotype occurred a few times. V usage is TRBV18 and J usage is TRBJ2-1; the D gene is possibly TRBD2 (5 bases). Between the trimmed V and J ends, which lost 1 base and 3 bases, there was a span of 10 bases. CDR3 size: 15 residues. Germline CDR1 reads KGHSH; CDR2 reads LQKENI. The CDR3 region is CASSPLALDYNEQFF. DNA of the CDR3: TGTGCCAGCTCACCACTCGCACTAGACTACAATGAGCAGTTCTTC.

The chain employs TRBV12-3 or TRBV12-4 and TRBJ2-5; TRBD1 aligns across 8 bases. The CDR3 runs 13 residues. V gave up 7 bases and J gave up 6 bases; unmatched junction bases: 7. The CDR3: CASTWDRWKTQYF. Written as DNA, the CDR3 is TGTGCCAGCACCTGGGACAGGTGGAAGACCCAGTACTTC.

The V gene is TRBV18, the J gene TRBJ2-7; D gene unclear. V lost 5 bases and J lost 3, with 17 bases in between. This CDR3 is built from 15 residues. CDR1 is KGHSH, CDR2 LQKENI, per germline. This CDR3 is CASSFEIGFGYEQYF. As DNA, the CDR3 is TGTGCCAGCTCATTCGAGATCGGTTTCGGCTACGAGCAGTACTTC.

This clonotype occurred a few times. This chain connects TRBV12-3 or TRBV12-4 to TRBJ1-4, with a weak D call TRBD1 (5 bases). Between the trimmed V and J ends, which lost 5 bases and 5 bases, there was a span of 15 bases. The CDR3 spans 15 residues. CDR3 residues: CASSPLVWGNEKLFF. The CDR3 DNA follows: TGTGCCAGCAGTCCATTGGTCTGGGGGAATGAAAAACTGTTTTTT.

This clonotype was seen a handful of times. The chain links TRBV5-1 to TRBJ2-5; D is ambiguous. The CDR3 consists of 14 residues. V shed 1 base and J shed 1 base, with 8 bases lying between them. Per germline, CDR1 SGHRS and CDR2 YFSETQ. Written as DNA, the CDR3 is TGCGCCAGCAGCTTGATAGGATTCCAAGAGACCCAGTACTTC. Translated: CASSLIGFQETQYF.

This clonotype was counted between two and nine times. The chain recombines TRBV15 with TRBJ1-2, with 7 bases aligning to TRBD1. Germline V CDR1 and CDR2: LNHNV, YYDKDF (reference sequence). This CDR3 is 17 amino acids long. Germline trimming cut 3 bases from V and 0 bases from J; bases unmatched to any gene: 10. CDR3 nucleotide sequence: TGTGCCACCAGCAGGCCTGGGGGACAGCTCACTAACTATGGCTACACCTTC. This encodes CATSRPGGQLTNYGYTF.

This clonotype was counted only a few times. The rearrangement links TRBV19 to TRBJ2-1, with 7 nucleotides matching TRBD2. After removal of 1 base from V and 0 bases from J, the junction contained 6 bases not matched to a gene. There are 17 residues in the CDR3. Germline V lookup: CDR1 LNHDA, CDR2 SQIVND (reference sequence). CDR3 loop: CASSIGGGDPSYNEQFF. The CDR3 coding sequence is TGTGCCAGTAGTATAGGGGGAGGGGACCCCTCCTACAATGAGCAGTTCTTC.

At least ten counts were recorded for this clonotype. J is TRBJ2-7 and V is TRBV20-1, with 11 nucleotides matching TRBD2. This CDR3 region has 14 residues. Germline CDR1 is DFQATT and CDR2 is SNEGSKA (reference sequence). The V segment lost 6 bases and the J segment 3 bases; nucleotides outside the gene matches: 7. The CDR3 DNA reads TGCAGTGCCACAGGGACTAGCGGAAACTACGAGCAGTACTTC. Protein sequence: CSATGTSGNYEQYF.

This clonotype has more than one count but fewer than ten. This chain joins TRBV19 and TRBJ2-5, with TRBD2 matching 8 bases. The CDR3 spans 15 residues. Germline CDR1 and CDR2: LNHDA and SQIVND (reference sequence). V shed 6 bases, J shed 1 base, and the junction held 7 bases outside the gene matches. The CDR3 is CASRFRGGSQETQYF. For the CDR3, the DNA is TGTGCCAGTAGATTCCGGGGGGGGAGCCAAGAGACCCAGTACTTC.

The V and J genes are TRBV15 and TRBJ2-5, with D possibly called TRBD1 or TRBD2 (5 bases each). Germline-derived CDR1 and CDR2 are LNHNV and YYDKDF (reference sequence). The CDR3 sequence is 15 residues long. The ends were cut back, 2 bases at V and 5 bases at J, with 15 bases in the middle. The CDR3: CATSRPGPGRETQYF. CDR3 bases: TGTGCCACCAGCAGACCGGGGCCAGGGCGGGAGACCCAGTACTTC.

This clonotype occurred a few times. This chain joins TRBV10-2 and TRBJ2-1; 10 bases align to TRBD2. The V and J ends lost 7 bases and 6 bases, in that order; junction bases with no gene match: 9. This CDR3 is built from 15 residues. CDR1 WSHSY and CDR2 SAAADI come from the germline V gene. The CDR3: CASNSGTSVGNEQFF. The DNA of the CDR3 is TGCGCCAGCAACTCCGGGACTAGCGTGGGCAATGAGCAGTTCTTC.